This is a list of T cell receptor beta chains from one sample in a study of CD8 T cells in Susac syndrome. TCRdb independently ran MiXCR on the immunoSEQ multiplex PCR reads; one entry per CDR3 protein. Here the sample spans just under 150,000 distinct CDR3 sequences, less than 95% being singletons. Sequenced sample: CD4+ T cells from PBMCs. The receptors here all came from a human donor in good health. Both conserved end residues are part of each CDR3. D genes are given only for firm matches. For some rows the clone size is stated as once, few or many, or as a class when expanded; others skip it.

J	V	D	size	CDR3	DNA
TRBJ2-7	TRBV12-3/TRBV12-4	TRBD1	.	CASSRDRLGYEQYF	TGTGCCAGCAGTCGGGACAGGCTCGGCTACGAGCAGTACTTC
TRBJ2-1	TRBV7-2	.	.	CASSLGGVGNEQFF	TGTGCCAGCAGCTTAGGAGGGGTGGGCAATGAGCAGTTCTTC
TRBJ2-5	TRBV4-1	TRBD2	.	CASSHGLAGQETQYF	TGCGCCAGCAGCCACGGACTAGCGGGACAAGAGACCCAGTACTTC
TRBJ1-2	TRBV12-3/TRBV12-4	.	.	CASSFGGIRDGYTF	TGTGCCAGCAGTTTCGGGGGAATACGAGATGGCTACACCTTC
TRBJ2-3	TRBV5-4	.	.	CASGWGGRDTQYF	TGTGCCAGCGGATGGGGGGGCAGAGATACGCAGTATTTT
TRBJ2-1	TRBV5-4	.	.	CASSFDFNEQFF	TGTGCCAGCAGCTTCGATTTCAATGAGCAGTTCTTC
TRBJ2-3	TRBV25-1	.	.	CASSESLGDTDTQYF	TGTGCCAGCAGTGAATCTCTGGGGGACACAGATACGCAGTATTTT
TRBJ2-5	TRBV27	.	.	CASSFAGRETQYF	TGTGCCAGCAGTTTCGCAGGGAGGGAGACCCAGTACTTC
TRBJ1-2	TRBV19	.	.	CASSTLYKTELGYTF	TGTGCCAGTAGTACCCTTTACAAGACAGAGCTGGGCTACACCTTC
TRBJ2-1	TRBV3-1	.	.	CASSQGPAQQTSSYNEQFF	TGTGCCAGCAGCCAAGGGCCAGCGCAGCAGACCAGCTCCTACAATGAGCAGTTCTTC
TRBJ2-7	TRBV4-2	.	once	CASSQSGASYEQYF	TGTGCCAGCAGCCAAAGTGGCGCCTCCTACGAGCAGTACTTC
TRBJ2-3	TRBV3-1	.	.	CASSPSGAPDTQYF	TGTGCCAGCAGCCCCTCAGGGGCCCCAGATACGCAGTATTTT
TRBJ1-2	TRBV27	TRBD1	.	CASSYRQGGNGYTF	TGTGCCAGCAGTTACCGACAGGGCGGAAACGGCTACACCTTC
TRBJ2-5	TRBV2	.	.	CASSESGRETQYF	TGTGCCAGCAGTGAATCGGGAAGGGAGACCCAGTACTTC
TRBJ2-7	TRBV7-9	TRBD2	.	CASSRDGGTTYEQYF	TGTGCCAGCAGCCGGGACGGCGGGACTACCTACGAGCAGTACTTC
TRBJ2-7	TRBV30	.	.	CAWRQSGYEQYF	TGTGCCTGGAGACAATCAGGCTACGAGCAGTACTTC
TRBJ1-2	TRBV5-1	.	.	CASSSPTPGGDYGYTF	TGCGCCAGCAGCTCACCCACCCCCGGGGGGGACTATGGCTACACCTTC
TRBJ1-1	TRBV20-1	TRBD1	.	CSAQDRVTEAFF	TGCAGTGCTCAGGACAGGGTCACTGAAGCTTTCTTT
TRBJ1-1	TRBV21-1	.	.	CASSKGDSPYTEAFF	TGTGCCAGCAGCAAAGGGGACAGTCCATACACTGAAGCTTTCTTT
TRBJ2-3	TRBV12-3/TRBV12-4	.	.	CASRGEAQYF	TGTGCCAGCAGGGGCGAGGCGCAGTATTTT
TRBJ2-2	TRBV20-1	.	.	CSARDPRSDGELFF	TGCAGTGCTAGAGATCCCAGGTCGGACGGGGAGCTGTTTTTT
TRBJ1-4	TRBV20-1	.	.	CSARSGFSVVGRLFF	TGCAGTGCTAGATCTGGCTTCTCGGTAGTGGGAAGACTGTTTTTT
TRBJ1-2	TRBV5-1	.	.	CASSLAGEPLGRYGYTF	TGCGCCAGCAGCTTGGCCGGGGAGCCGCTTGGAAGATATGGCTACACCTTC
TRBJ2-7	TRBV29-1	.	.	CSVGALGGKRSYEQYF	TGCAGCGTCGGGGCTCTAGGCGGAAAGAGGTCCTACGAGCAGTACTTC
TRBJ1-1	TRBV30	TRBD1	.	CAWSEGLRGTEAFF	TGTGCCTGGAGTGAGGGACTCAGGGGGACTGAAGCTTTCTTT
TRBJ2-1	TRBV12-3/TRBV12-4	TRBD2	.	CASSSPLAGGTYNEQFF	TGTGCCAGCAGTTCTCCCCTAGCGGGAGGTACATACAATGAGCAGTTCTTC
TRBJ2-7	TRBV7-2	.	.	CASSAPPAYEQYF	TGTGCCAGCAGCGCCCCACCAGCCTACGAGCAGTACTTC
TRBJ2-7	TRBV12-3/TRBV12-4	.	.	CASRSGLYEQYF	TGTGCCAGCCGGAGCGGGTTATACGAGCAGTACTTC
TRBJ2-2	TRBV19	TRBD2	.	CASVRTSGNTGELFF	TGTGCCAGCGTCCGGACTAGCGGAAACACCGGGGAGCTGTTTTTT
TRBJ1-4	TRBV5-1	.	.	CASSPGEAGFGEKLFF	TGCGCCAGCAGCCCCGGGGAGGCGGGCTTCGGCGAAAAACTGTTTTTT
TRBJ2-5	TRBV7-2	.	few	CASSLGPKETQYF	TGTGCCAGCAGCTTAGGCCCGAAGGAGACCCAGTACTTC
TRBJ2-7	TRBV7-4	.	.	CASSPTVKSYEQYF	TGTGCCAGCAGCCCGACAGTTAAATCCTACGAGCAGTACTTC
TRBJ2-4	TRBV9	.	.	CASSGRENIQYF	TGTGCCAGCAGCGGCCGGGAAAACATTCAGTACTTC
TRBJ2-1	TRBV20-1	.	.	CGVSQPGYNEQFF	TGCGGAGTTAGCCAGCCGGGTTACAATGAGCAGTTCTTC
TRBJ1-1	TRBV29-1	TRBD1	.	CSGTGGKTEAFF	TGCAGTGGGACAGGGGGGAAAACTGAAGCTTTCTTT
TRBJ2-7	TRBV10-3	.	.	CAISEVAAYEQYF	TGTGCCATCAGTGAGGTGGCGGCCTACGAGCAGTACTTC
TRBJ1-2	TRBV3-1	TRBD1	.	CASSPVPGQGYYGYTF	TGTGCCAGCAGCCCCGTCCCGGGACAGGGTTATTATGGCTACACCTTC
TRBJ2-3	TRBV9	.	.	CASSVRGTGTSTDTQYF	TGTGCCAGCAGCGTACGGGGGACGGGGACGAGCACAGATACGCAGTATTTT
TRBJ1-1	TRBV7-2	.	.	CASSLVVGLNTEAFF	TGTGCCAGCAGCTTAGTCGTAGGACTGAACACTGAAGCTTTCTTT
TRBJ2-7	TRBV27	.	.	CASSEFRASFREQYF	TGTGCCAGCAGTGAGTTCCGGGCTAGCTTCCGCGAGCAGTACTTC
TRBJ1-1	TRBV29-1	.	.	CSVPKVGGSAEAFF	TGCAGCGTCCCCAAGGTAGGGGGGAGCGCTGAAGCTTTCTTT